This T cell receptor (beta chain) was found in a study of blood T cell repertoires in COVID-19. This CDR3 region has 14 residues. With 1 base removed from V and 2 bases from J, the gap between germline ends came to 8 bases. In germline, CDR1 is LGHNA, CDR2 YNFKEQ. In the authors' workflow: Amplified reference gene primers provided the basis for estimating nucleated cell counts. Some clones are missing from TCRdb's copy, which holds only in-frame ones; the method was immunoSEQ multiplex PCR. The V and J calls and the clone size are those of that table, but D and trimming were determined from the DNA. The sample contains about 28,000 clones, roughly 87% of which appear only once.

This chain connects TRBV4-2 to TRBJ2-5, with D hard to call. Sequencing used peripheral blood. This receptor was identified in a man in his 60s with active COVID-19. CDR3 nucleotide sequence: TGTGCCAGCAGCCAAGCCGACAAGCAAGAGACCCAGTACTTC. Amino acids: CASSQADKQETQYF.